Listed here is a single T cell receptor (beta chain). The antigen remains unidentified. The assay was carried out at the deep level. The table came from immunoSEQ multiplex PCR; TCRdb's copy has only in-frame clones and leaves some out. The sample includes roughly 1,100,000 clones, 75% of them seen just once. This entry is derived from a study of shared clonotypes between healthy human individuals. Regarding the study as a whole: When compared with the clonotypes that were shared by all four sorted-subset donors, the non-shared clonotypes turned out to have lower generation probabilities.

The CDR3 has 15 amino acids. Germline CDR1 and CDR2: SGHRS and YFSETQ. The J segment lost 0 bases and the V segment lost 4 bases, leaving 4 bases of the junction unmatched. This receptor was obtained from a young man in good health. The J gene is TRBJ2-3, the V gene TRBV5-1; TRBD2 matches 8 bases. The material sequenced was memory CD4+ T cells sorted from blood. As for subset: CD45RA-negative fraction. In DNA, the CDR3 is TGCGCCAGCAGCCTTGGGACTAGAAGCACAGATACGCAGTATTTT. The encoded protein is CASSLGTRSTDTQYF.